This TCR beta chain originates from a study of blood T cell repertoires in COVID-19. There are 14 residues in the CDR3. Germline V gene lookup returns CDR1 SGHDT and CDR2 YYEEEE. Trimming stripped 4 bases from V and 2 bases from J, with 12 bases between. Per the authors' pipeline: For nucleated cells, counts were estimated from reference gene primer amplification. Generated by immunoSEQ multiplex PCR, the TCRdb table keeps only in-frame clones and is missing some. That table gives V, J and clone size, and the DNA gave D and trimming. Altogether roughly 250,000 clones are present, 70% to 80% being singletons, with the ten largest covering over 3%. This clone was picked up a small number of times.

The sequence derives from a woman aged 80 or older with acute or convalescent COVID-19. Source material: peripheral blood. This chain connects TRBV5-6 to TRBJ1-1; D perhaps matches TRBD1 (6 bases). The CDR3 reads CASSVDRSNTEAFF. In nucleotides, the CDR3 is TGTGCCAGCAGCGTTGACAGGAGCAACACTGAAGCTTTCTTT.